A single sample is the source of the 26 T cell receptor beta chains below, sequenced in a study of cytomegalovirus exposure and HLA in healthy donors (dated by TCRdb to the late 2010s). The library was made by the immunoSEQ multiplex PCR assay. For the multiplex PCR, a mixture combining 60 forward primers for TCR Vbeta segments and 13 reverse primers for TCR Jbeta segments was used. TCRdb retrieved this table from immuneACCESS and kept in-frame rearrangements only. Not all clones are present; in checked studies, unresolved V genes account for under half, and no reason is known for the remainder. The sample table records some 160,000 clones; approximately 82% of these occur just once. The leading ten clones occupy 7% to 9% of the sample. Sequencing was carried out using PBMCs. The receptors were gathered from a male donor in good health and CMV-seropositive.

The rearrangement links TRBV6-5 to TRBJ2-2; D perhaps matches TRBD1 (6 bases). V lost 4 bases to trimming and J lost 4 bases, with 10 bases between them. The CDR3 is made up of 14 amino acids. Germline V gives CDR1 MNHEY, CDR2 SVGAGI. CDR3 bases: TGTGCCAGCAGTTTCGGACAGACCACCGGGGAGCTGTTTTTT. It encodes CASSFGQTTGELFF.

The chain couples TRBV19 to TRBJ1-3; no reliable D call. The germline V gene encodes CDR1 LNHDA and CDR2 SQIVND (reference sequence). With 8 bases removed from V and 5 bases from J, the gap between germline ends came to 13 bases. This CDR3 contains 13 residues. DNA of the CDR3: TGTGCCAGTCCCCGAGACGGGAGAAACACCATATATTTT. It specifies CASPRDGRNTIYF. Complete variable domain (other parts from reference TRBV19 and TRBJ1-3): DGGITQSPKYLFRKEGQNVTLSCEQNLNHDAMYWYRQDPGQGLRLIYYSQIVNDFQKGDIAEGYSVSREKKESFPLTVTSAQKNPTAFYLCASPRDGRNTIYFGEGSWLTVV.

V gene TRBV19 combines with J gene TRBJ2-3, with 7 bases fitting TRBD1. Germline loops: CDR1 LNHDA, CDR2 SQIVND (reference sequence). The ends lost 2 bases at V and 6 bases at J; junction bases unmatched: 5. The CDR3 has 14 residues. The CDR3 nucleotides read TGTGCCAGTAGTATAAGGGGGCTAGGGGATACGCAGTATTTT. Translating it yields CASSIRGLGDTQYF. The whole variable domain, remainder taken from reference TRBV19 and TRBJ2-3, is DGGITQSPKYLFRKEGQNVTLSCEQNLNHDAMYWYRQDPGQGLRLIYYSQIVNDFQKGDIAEGYSVSREKKESFPLTVTSAQKNPTAFYLCASSIRGLGDTQYFGPGTRLTVL.

This clone appeared a single time. This sequence joins TRBV6-5 and TRBJ2-5; tentative D call: TRBD2 (6 bases). Germline V gene data show CDR1 as MNHEY and CDR2 as SVGAGI. V gave up 6 bases and J gave up 4 bases, with 18 bases separating them. CDR3 length: 15 residues. CDR3 DNA sequence: TGTGCCAGCAGAACTAGCAAGAGTCTAGGAGAGACCCAGTACTTC. Its protein product is CASRTSKSLGETQYF.

This sequence joins TRBV11-2 and TRBJ1-1; D remains ambiguous. The CDR3 has 13 residues. Germline loops: CDR1 SGHAT, CDR2 FQNNGV. The germline V and J ends were trimmed by 5 bases and 6 bases, with 13 bases remaining between them. This CDR3 reads CASSRKQHPEAFF. The CDR3 DNA sequence: TGTGCCAGCAGCCGTAAACAGCATCCTGAAGCTTTCTTT. The whole variable domain, filled in from reference TRBV11-2 and TRBJ1-1, reads EAGVAQSPRYKIIEKRQSVAFWCNPISGHATLYWYQQILGQGPKLLIQFQNNGVVDDSQLPKDRFSAERLKGVDSTLKIQPAKLEDSAVYLCASSRKQHPEAFFGQGTRLTVV.

This clone was detected only a few times. The CDR3 region has the DNA TGCAGCGGCCTCCGGGACTACGGGGACATTCAGTACTTC. Protein product: CSGLRDYGDIQYF. The chain recombines TRBV29-1 with TRBJ2-4, with 7 bases fitting TRBD2. CDR1 is SQVTM and CDR2 is ANQGSEA in the germline V gene. V shed 7 bases, J shed 8 bases, and the junction held 11 bases outside the gene matches. CDR3 size: 13 residues.

The CDR3 bases are TGTGCCAGCAGCCAAAGTACGAGTTCGAACACTGAAGCTTTCTTT. It encodes CASSQSTSSNTEAFF. V usage is TRBV14 and J usage is TRBJ1-1; D is uncertain. Trimming removed 2 bases from V and 1 base from J, with 11 bases in between. The CDR3 is 15 residues long. Looked up from germline, CDR1 is SGHDN and CDR2 is FVKESK.

The genes are TRBV4-2 and TRBJ2-3, with TRBD2 matching over 7 bases. The CDR3 has 16 residues. Germline-derived CDR1 and CDR2 are LGHNA and YNFKEQ. V shed 0 bases and J 5 bases; nucleotides not matched to a gene: 8. The CDR3 DNA sequence: TGTGCCAGCAGCCAAGATGCGGCAGGGAGGGGAGATACGCAGTATTTT. This translates into CASSQDAAGRGDTQYF.

The gene calls are TRBV5-8 and TRBJ2-7; possible D gene TRBD1, 6 bases. V was trimmed by 1 base and J by 1 base, leaving 12 bases between them. Germline assignment: CDR1 SGHTS and CDR2 YDEGEE. The CDR3 contains 15 residues. CDR3 nucleotides: TGTGCCAGCAGCTTGAGAAGGGGGTCTTCCTACGAGCAGTACTTC. As protein: CASSLRRGSSYEQYF.

The V gene is TRBV6-1, the J gene TRBJ1-5, with D maybe TRBD1 (5 bases). Germline CDR1 and CDR2: MNHNS and SASEGT. This CDR3 has 15 amino acids. The V end was cut by 0 bases, the J end by 7 bases, with 13 bases between. For the CDR3, the DNA is TGTGCCAGCAGTGAAGCGGGCAGGGCCGGGCAGCCCCAGCATTTT. Its translation is CASSEAGRAGQPQHF.

The chain employs TRBV10-3 and TRBJ2-3; perhaps TRBD2 as D (6 bases). V lost 7 bases and J lost 0, with 17 bases in between. The CDR3 consists of 16 residues. Germline-derived CDR1 and CDR2 are ENHRY and SYGVKD. The DNA for the CDR3 is TGTGCCATCAACCGGGTGGTTGGAGGGAGCACAGATACGCAGTATTTT. The encoded protein is CAINRVVGGSTDTQYF.

This sequence joins TRBV7-2 and TRBJ2-7; D is possibly TRBD1 (6 bases). CDR3 size: 14 residues. Trimming left V 4 bases short and J 3 bases short, with 13 bases between. Germline V CDR1 and CDR2: SGHTA, FQGNSA. In DNA, the CDR3 is TGTGCCAGCAGCTACGACAGGACGTTCTACGAGCAGTACTTC. It encodes CASSYDRTFYEQYF.

The gene calls are TRBV7-6 and TRBJ1-3, with D hard to call. The V end lost 2 bases, the J end lost 0 bases, and 17 bases lay between the germline ends. CDR1 SGHVS and CDR2 FNYEAQ come from the germline V gene. The CDR3 sequence is 18 residues long. The CDR3 sequence: CASSLQLGAFFSGNTIYF. As DNA, the CDR3 is TGTGCCAGCAGCTTACAGCTGGGCGCCTTCTTCTCTGGAAACACCATATATTTT.

The V gene is TRBV4-3, the J gene TRBJ2-1; TRBD2 agrees at 9 bases. The ends lost 2 bases at V and 7 bases at J; junction bases unmatched: 6. Germline lookup yields CDR1 LGHNA and CDR2 YSLEER. The CDR3 has 15 amino acids. The CDR3 coding sequence is TGCGCCAGCAGCCAAAGCGGGGGGACGGGGAATGAGCAGTTCTTC. Translating it yields CASSQSGGTGNEQFF.

This clone appeared a single time. V and J are TRBV4-3 and TRBJ1-2; D may be TRBD1 (5 bases). CDR1 and CDR2 from the germline V gene are LGHNA and YSLEER. V was shortened by 0 bases and J by 7 bases, with 9 bases between the two germline ends. The CDR3 spans 13 residues. The chain's CDR3 is CASSQDRAVGYTF. In nucleotides, the CDR3 is TGCGCCAGCAGCCAAGACAGGGCGGTTGGCTACACCTTC.

J is TRBJ2-7 and V is TRBV9; no definite D call. In germline, CDR1 is SGDLS, CDR2 YYNGEE. The CDR3 length is 15 residues. V lost 0 bases and J 3 bases, leaving 13 bases between the germline ends. The CDR3 loop reads CASSVGYGSNYEQYF. CDR3 sequence (DNA): TGTGCCAGCAGCGTAGGGTACGGGTCCAACTACGAGCAGTACTTC.

This chain uses TRBV10-1 with TRBJ1-6; possibly TRBD1 for D (5 bases). The CDR3 has 13 amino acids. Trimming shortened V by 7 bases and J by 10 bases, and 14 bases separated the two germline ends. From germline, CDR1 is WNHNN and CDR2 SYGVQD (reference sequence). The CDR3 sequence: CASTAVQGSPLHF. In nucleotides, the CDR3 is TGCGCCAGCACGGCCGTGCAGGGATCACCCCTCCACTTT.

This chain uses TRBV11-2 with TRBJ2-2; the D gene is possibly TRBD1 (6 bases). V lost 5 bases to trimming and J lost 0 bases, with 19 bases between them. The CDR3 extends over 18 amino acids. Germline V gene data show CDR1 as SGHAT and CDR2 as FQNNGV. The CDR3, as DNA: TGTGCCAGCAGCCTAATGACAGGAGGATGGTCGAACACCGGGGAGCTGTTTTTT. It translates to CASSLMTGGWSNTGELFF.

To note about this clone: This CDR3 is also generated by other DNA sequences in the sample. This chain uses TRBV11-3 with TRBJ1-3; tentatively, D is TRBD1 (5 bases). The V gene lost 5 bases and the J gene lost 3 bases, with 8 bases spanning the gap. Per germline, CDR1 SGHNT and CDR2 YENEEA. The CDR3 has 13 amino acids. For the CDR3, the DNA is TGTGCCAGCAGCCTCGGGGGTGGAAACACCATATATTTT. It yields the protein CASSLGGGNTIYF.

J is TRBJ2-1 and V is TRBV7-9; 11 bases line up with TRBD2. The CDR3 runs to 19 residues. Losses at the gene ends were 5 bases for V and 6 bases for J; bases not matched to a gene: 18. The germline V gene encodes CDR1 SEHNR and CDR2 FQNEAQ (reference sequence). CDR3 sequence (DNA): TGTGCCAGCAGCCTAAGGTCCCTAGCGGGAGGCCGCAGGTTCAATGAGCAGTTCTTC. It codes for CASSLRSLAGGRRFNEQFF. Full variable domain (rest looked up from reference TRBV7-9 and TRBJ2-1): DTGVSQNPRHKITKRGQNVTFRCDPISEHNRLYWYRQTLGQGPEFLTYFQNEAQLEKSRLLSDRFSAERPKGSFSTLEIQRTEQGDSAMYLCASSLRSLAGGRRFNEQFFGPGTRLTVL.

V is TRBV29-1 and J is TRBJ2-2; 11 bases fit TRBD1. J gave up 5 bases and V 5 bases, and 4 bases lay outside the gene matches. This CDR3 has 14 residues. Per germline, CDR1 SQVTM and CDR2 ANQGSEA. CDR3 nucleotides: TGCAGCGTTAGGGACAGGGGGAGTACCGGGGAGCTGTTTTTT. Its protein product is CSVRDRGSTGELFF.

This clone was recorded a few times. The chain carries TRBV7-9 and TRBJ2-1, with 10 bases matching TRBD2. CDR1 and CDR2 (germline): SEHNR, FQNEAQ (reference sequence). Trimming removed 0 bases from V and 6 bases from J; junction bases left unmatched: 11. This CDR3 is built from 18 residues. Here the CDR3 reads CASSLAHMGLAMGNEQFF. Written as DNA, the CDR3 is TGTGCCAGCAGCTTAGCGCACATGGGACTAGCGATGGGCAATGAGCAGTTCTTC.

V gene TRBV29-1 combines with J gene TRBJ2-2; D is perhaps TRBD1 (5 bases). V lost 4 bases and J 0 bases, leaving 9 bases between the germline ends. Germline CDR1 is SQVTM and CDR2 is ANQGSEA. This CDR3 has 14 residues. The CDR3 spells CSVGWTTNTGELFF. The CDR3 region has the DNA TGCAGCGTTGGCTGGACAACGAACACCGGGGAGCTGTTTTTT.

This clone was observed once. This chain links TRBV13 with TRBJ2-1; unclear D gene. The CDR3 totals 14 residues. With 4 bases removed from V and 9 bases from J, the gap between germline ends came to 16 bases. Germline loops: CDR1 PRHDT, CDR2 FYEKMQ (reference sequence). CDR3 sequence reads: CASSSSWKRGEQFF. The CDR3 nucleotides are TGTGCCAGCAGCTCCTCCTGGAAGAGAGGTGAGCAGTTCTTC.

CDR3 nucleotide sequence: TGCGCCAGCAGCCAAGAAGAGGGGGGGGTTGGCACAGATACGCAGTATTTT. Encoded protein: CASSQEEGGVGTDTQYF. The J gene is TRBJ2-3, the V gene TRBV4-3, with D perhaps TRBD2 (7 bases). This CDR3 has 17 amino acids. Between the trimmed V and J ends, which lost 0 bases and 1 base, there was a span of 14 bases. Germline lookup yields CDR1 LGHNA and CDR2 YSLEER.

The rearrangement joins TRBV10-1 to TRBJ2-5; 9 nucleotides line up with TRBD1. Per the germline V gene, CDR1 is WNHNN and CDR2 is SYGVQD (reference sequence). CDR3 length: 14 residues. Trimming took 6 bases from V and 4 from J; bases not matched to a gene: 6. Here the CDR3 reads CASSSDRGGETQYF. The CDR3 DNA is TGCGCCAGCAGCTCGGACAGGGGAGGAGAGACCCAGTACTTC.